The clone carrying this T cell receptor (beta chain) has a count of ten or more. What it recognizes is unknown. V lost 0 bases, J lost 3 bases, and 9 bases lay in between. In germline, CDR1 is SGHTS, CDR2 YDEGEE. The CDR3 runs 14 residues. The data were taken from a study of T cells in Graves' hyperthyroidism and ophthalmopathy. Whole-study findings and limits: Appearing also in blood were most of the thyroid clonotypes expanded above 0.001.

RNA transcripts were the template for amplifying TCR beta CDR3 regions. First-round RT-PCR with HTBI primers amplified the TCR CDR3 region. MiXCR was run by TCRdb on the multiplex PCR reads, yielding one entry per CDR3 protein. Among almost 600,000 distinct CDR3 sequences listed, approximately 15% were seen once. Criteria for exclusion of patients were uncontrolled infection, other autoimmune disease, pregnancy or lactation. At first hyperthyroidism diagnosis, before any ophthalmopathy symptoms, the blood sample was collected. The chain is built from TRBV5-8 and TRBJ2-5; D is unclear. This clonotype was obtained from a woman aged 25-40 years with Graves' hyperthyroidism that later progressed to Graves' ophthalmopathy. The sequencing sample was made of blood. The CDR3 DNA sequence: TGTGCCAGCAGCTTGGCTAGGAGAGAAGAGACCCAGTACTTC. Translation gives CASSLARREETQYF.